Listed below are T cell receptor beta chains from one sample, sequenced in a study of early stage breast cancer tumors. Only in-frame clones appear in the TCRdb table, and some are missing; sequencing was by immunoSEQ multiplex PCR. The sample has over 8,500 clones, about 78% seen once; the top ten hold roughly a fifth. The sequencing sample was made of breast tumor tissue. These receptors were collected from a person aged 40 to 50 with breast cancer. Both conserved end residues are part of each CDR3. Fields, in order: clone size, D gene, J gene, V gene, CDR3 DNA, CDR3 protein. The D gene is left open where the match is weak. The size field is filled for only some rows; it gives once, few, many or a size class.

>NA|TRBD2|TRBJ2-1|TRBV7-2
TGTGCCAGCAGCTTAGATAGGACTAGCCAGAATGAGCAGTTCTTC
CASSLDRTSQNEQFF
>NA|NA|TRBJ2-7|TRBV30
TGTGCCTGGAGTGAGGGGGAGGTGCAGTACTTC
CAWSEGEVQYF
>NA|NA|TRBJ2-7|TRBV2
TGTGCCAGCAACATCCTGGGTCCTGAGTACGAGCAGTACTTC
CASNILGPEYEQYF
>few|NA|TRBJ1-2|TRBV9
TGTGCCAGCAGCGTAGGCCGGGGGACTGCTAACTATGGCTACACCTTC
CASSVGRGTANYGYTF
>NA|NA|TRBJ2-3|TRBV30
TGTGCCTGGAGTGTATGGTGGCCGGGAAGAGGGGCAGATACGCAGTATTTT
CAWSVWWPGRGADTQYF
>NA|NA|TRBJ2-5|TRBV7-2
TGTGCCAGCAGCGCGAGGGAAGGAGAGACCCAGTACTTC
CASSAREGETQYF
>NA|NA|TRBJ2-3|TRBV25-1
TGTGCCAGCCTCGAGTTGGATACGCAGTATTTT
CASLELDTQYF
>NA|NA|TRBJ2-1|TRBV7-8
TGTGCCAGCAGCTTAGCGGTCTCCTACAATGAGCAGTTCTTC
CASSLAVSYNEQFF
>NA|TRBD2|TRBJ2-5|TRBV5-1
TGCGCCAGCGGGACGGGAGGGCGGGCGATGGAGACCCAGTACTTC
CASGTGGRAMETQYF
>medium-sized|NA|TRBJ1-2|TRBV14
TGTGCCAGCAGTCCCGATAGGGGAGTTTACGGGTCGTCGCCGGGCTACACCTTC
CASSPDRGVYGSSPGYTF
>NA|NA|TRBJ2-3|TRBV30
TGTGCCTGTCTTTTGGCGGGAACGCAGTATTTT
CACLLAGTQYF
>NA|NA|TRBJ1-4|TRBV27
TGTGCCAGCAGCTTATCCCCCCACATTCTAGAGGAAAAACTGTTTTTT
CASSLSPHILEEKLFF
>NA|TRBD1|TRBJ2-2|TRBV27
TGTGCCAGCAGTTTATCAAGGACAGGGGGCTGGACCGGGGAGCTGTTTTTT
CASSLSRTGGWTGELFF
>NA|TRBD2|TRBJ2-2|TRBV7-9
TGTGCCAGCTCCACGGTATCTAGCGGGAGAGAGGGGGAGCTGTTTTTT
CASSTVSSGREGELFF
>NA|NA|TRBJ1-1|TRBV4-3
TGCGCCAGCAGCCGCAAAGTCCGGGACACTGAAGCTTTCTTT
CASSRKVRDTEAFF
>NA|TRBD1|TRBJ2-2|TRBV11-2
TGTGCCAGCAGCGAATCGACAGGGACCACCGGGGAGCTGTTTTTT
CASSESTGTTGELFF
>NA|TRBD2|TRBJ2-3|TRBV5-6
TGTGCCAGTGGACTAGCGGGACCAGATACGCAGTATTTT
CASGLAGPDTQYF
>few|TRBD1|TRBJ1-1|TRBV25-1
TGTGCCAGCAGTGAGACAGGGGGCGCGTTCACTGAAGCTTTCTTT
CASSETGGAFTEAFF
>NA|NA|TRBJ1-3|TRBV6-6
TGTGCCAGTACGTCTCAGGTTGTCTTCTCTGGAAACACCATATATTTT
CASTSQVVFSGNTIYF
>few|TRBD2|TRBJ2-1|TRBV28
TGTGCCTCCTGGACTAGCGGGGGCTCCTACAATGAGCAGTTCTTC
CASWTSGGSYNEQFF
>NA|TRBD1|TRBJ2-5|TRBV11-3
TGTGCCAGCAGCGTTTACAGGGGGCGCAGAGGAGAGACCCAGTACTTC
CASSVYRGRRGETQYF
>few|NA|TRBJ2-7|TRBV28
TGTGCCAGCAGTTTAACAGCGGACCACGAGCAGTACTTC
CASSLTADHEQYF
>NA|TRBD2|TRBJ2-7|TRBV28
TGTGCCAGCAGCCGCGAGGGGCGGGAGGGCCAAGAGCAGTACTTC
CASSREGREGQEQYF
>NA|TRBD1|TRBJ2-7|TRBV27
TGTGCCAGCAGTAAGGGACAGGGAGAGGTCGAGCAGTACTTC
CASSKGQGEVEQYF
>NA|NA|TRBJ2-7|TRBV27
TGTGCCAGCAAAGGGAACGGTGCCATGAGGGAGCAGTACTTC
CASKGNGAMREQYF
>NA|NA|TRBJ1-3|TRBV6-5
TGTGCCAGCAGGACGGACGGCTCTGGAAACACCATATATTTT
CASRTDGSGNTIYF
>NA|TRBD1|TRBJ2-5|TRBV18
TGTGCCAGCTACAAGTCCCGGGACAGACAAGAGACCCAGTACTTC
CASYKSRDRQETQYF
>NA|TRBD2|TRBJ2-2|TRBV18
TGTGCCAGCTCACTTCGGTCCCCTAGCGGAACAACCGGGGAGCTGTTTTTT
CASSLRSPSGTTGELFF
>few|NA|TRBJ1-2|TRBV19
TGTGCCAGTACCATACAAGGGGCAGCCTATGGCTACACCTTC
CASTIQGAAYGYTF